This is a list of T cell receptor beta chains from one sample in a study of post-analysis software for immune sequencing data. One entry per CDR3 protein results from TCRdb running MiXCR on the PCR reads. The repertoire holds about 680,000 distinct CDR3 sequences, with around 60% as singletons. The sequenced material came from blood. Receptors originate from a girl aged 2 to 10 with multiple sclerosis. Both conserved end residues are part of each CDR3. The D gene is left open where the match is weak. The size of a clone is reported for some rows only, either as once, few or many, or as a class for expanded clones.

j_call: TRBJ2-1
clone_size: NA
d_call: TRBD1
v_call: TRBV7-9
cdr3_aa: CASSLEDDRADSSYNEQFF
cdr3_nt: TGTGCCAGCAGCCTCGAGGATGACAGGGCGGATAGCTCCTACAATGAGCAGTTCTTC

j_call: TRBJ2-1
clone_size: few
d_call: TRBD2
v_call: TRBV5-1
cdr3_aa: CASSLELSGRISYNEQFF
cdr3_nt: TGCGCCAGCAGCTTGGAACTTAGCGGGAGGATTTCCTACAATGAGCAGTTCTTC

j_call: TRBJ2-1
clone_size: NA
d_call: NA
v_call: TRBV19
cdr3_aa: CASSISLSGHNEQFF
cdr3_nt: TGTGCCAGTAGTATTTCACTGAGCGGCCACAATGAGCAGTTCTTC

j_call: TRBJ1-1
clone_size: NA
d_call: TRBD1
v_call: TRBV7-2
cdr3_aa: CASSQYRGWSTEAFF
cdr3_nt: TGTGCCAGCAGCCAATACAGGGGGTGGAGTACTGAAGCTTTCTTT

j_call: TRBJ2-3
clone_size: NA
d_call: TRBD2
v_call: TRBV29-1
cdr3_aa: CSVELAGATDTQYF
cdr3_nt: TGCAGCGTTGAACTAGCGGGAGCGACAGATACGCAGTATTTT

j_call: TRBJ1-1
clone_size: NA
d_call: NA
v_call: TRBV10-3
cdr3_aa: CAISGNREMNTEAFF
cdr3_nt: TGTGCCATCAGTGGGAACAGGGAAATGAACACTGAAGCTTTCTTT

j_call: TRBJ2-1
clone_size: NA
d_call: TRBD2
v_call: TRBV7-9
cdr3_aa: CASSYSSGGYNEQFF
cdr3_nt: TGTGCCAGCAGCTACTCTAGCGGGGGATACAATGAGCAGTTCTTC

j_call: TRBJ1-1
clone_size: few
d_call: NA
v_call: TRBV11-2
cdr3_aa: CASSFGRAGELVGEATEAFF
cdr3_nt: TGTGCCAGCAGCTTTGGCCGCGCCGGGGAGTTAGTAGGGGAAGCTACTGAAGCTTTCTTT

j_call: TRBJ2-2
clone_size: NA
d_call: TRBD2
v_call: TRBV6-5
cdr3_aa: CASSFRDYPTGELFF
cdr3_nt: TGTGCCAGCAGTTTCCGGGACTACCCTACCGGGGAGCTGTTTTTT

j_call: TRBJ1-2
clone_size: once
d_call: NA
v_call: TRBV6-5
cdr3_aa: CASGQGFGCTF
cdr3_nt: TGTGCCAGCGGCCAGGGTTTTGGCTGCACCTTC

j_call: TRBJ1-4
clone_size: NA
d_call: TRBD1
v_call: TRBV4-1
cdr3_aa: CASSQAGTGTYNEKLFF
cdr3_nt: TGCGCCAGCAGCCAGGCCGGGACAGGGACTTATAATGAAAAACTGTTTTTT

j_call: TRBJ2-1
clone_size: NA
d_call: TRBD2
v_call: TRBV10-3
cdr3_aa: CAISDRLAGRPLYNEQFF
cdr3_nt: TGTGCCATCAGTGATCGTCTAGCGGGAAGGCCTCTCTACAATGAGCAGTTCTTC